This is a list of T cell receptor beta chains from one sample in a study of identical twins. TCRdb re-analysed the 5' RACE reads in MiXCR, keeping a single row per CDR3 protein. The data hold about 490,000 distinct CDR3 sequences, with approximately 14% observed a single time. This sample also belongs to another study, concerning yellow fever vaccine responses in identical twins.

The sample comprised CD4+ T cells sorted from blood. These receptors were obtained from a woman between 18 and 30 years old in good health. Each CDR3 is given with its conserved first and last residue. A D gene is named only where the DNA matches it firmly. Some rows have no size entry. The others give once, few or many, or a class for an expanded clone.

D: TRBD1; size: few; J: TRBJ2-7; V: TRBV10-3; DNA: TGTGCCATCAGTGAACCGGGACAGGGGTCCCACGAGCAGTACTTC; CDR3: CAISEPGQGSHEQYF
D: -; size: many; J: TRBJ1-1; V: TRBV5-1; DNA: TGCGCCAGCAGCTTGGCCGCTCCGAACACTGAAGCTTTCTTT; CDR3: CASSLAAPNTEAFF
D: -; size: -; J: TRBJ2-3; V: TRBV19; DNA: TGTGCCAGTACCGACTCCAGTAGCACAGATACGCAGTATTTT; CDR3: CASTDSSSTDTQYF
D: -; size: many; J: TRBJ2-2; V: TRBV5-5; DNA: TGTGCCAGCAGCGTAAACGATGCGAACACCGGGGAGCTGTTTTTT; CDR3: CASSVNDANTGELFF
D: TRBD2; size: many; J: TRBJ2-3; V: TRBV20-1; DNA: TGCAGTGCTAGAGTAACTAGCGGGAGCACAGATACGCAGTATTTT; CDR3: CSARVTSGSTDTQYF
D: TRBD2; size: -; J: TRBJ2-7; V: TRBV3-1; DNA: TGTGCCAGCAGCCAAGCCAGGAGGTTAGCGGGTGCGTACGAGCAGTACTTC; CDR3: CASSQARRLAGAYEQYF
D: TRBD1; size: few; J: TRBJ1-2; V: TRBV7-9; DNA: TGTGCCAGCAGCTTCGGGACAGGGTTGTATGGCTACACCTTC; CDR3: CASSFGTGLYGYTF
D: -; size: -; J: TRBJ2-7; V: TRBV11-3; DNA: TGTGCCAGCAGCTTAGAAGCCGACTACGAGCAGTACTTC; CDR3: CASSLEADYEQYF
D: -; size: few; J: TRBJ2-3; V: TRBV2; DNA: TGTGCCAGCAGTGTAAGGGACGGACCAGATACGCAGTATTTT; CDR3: CASSVRDGPDTQYF
D: -; size: many; J: TRBJ1-2; V: TRBV12-3/TRBV12-4; DNA: TGTGCCAGCACTCTCAAGGGGAACTATGGCTACACCTTC; CDR3: CASTLKGNYGYTF
D: TRBD2; size: -; J: TRBJ2-3; V: TRBV6-1; DNA: TGTGCCATCAGTGAAGCAGCGGGGGGAGGGGGGACAGATACGCAGTATTTT; CDR3: CAISEAAGGGGTDTQYF
D: -; size: few; J: TRBJ1-5; V: TRBV20-1; DNA: TGCAGTGCAAGCGGGGTAGCGGTCAATCAGCCCCAGCATTTT; CDR3: CSASGVAVNQPQHF
D: TRBD1; size: -; J: TRBJ1-4; V: TRBV15; DNA: TGTGCCACCAGCAGAGGATGGGGACAGGGGCCAACTAATGAAAAACTGTTTTTT; CDR3: CATSRGWGQGPTNEKLFF
D: -; size: -; J: TRBJ2-7; V: TRBV5-5; DNA: TGTGCCAGCAGCCCAGTAGCCTACGAGCAGTACTTC; CDR3: CASSPVAYEQYF
D: TRBD1; size: -; J: TRBJ2-1; V: TRBV12-3/TRBV12-4; DNA: TGTGCCAGCAGCCATACCGGGACAGCCAGCCTGAGCTCCTACAATGAGCAGTTCTTC; CDR3: CASSHTGTASLSSYNEQFF
D: TRBD2; size: few; J: TRBJ2-7; V: TRBV29-1; DNA: TGCAGCGTTAGCGGGAGCTACGAGCAGTACTTC; CDR3: CSVSGSYEQYF
D: TRBD2; size: -; J: TRBJ2-3; V: TRBV7-8; DNA: TGTGCCAGCAGCACCCCTGTCGGGACTAGCGGGAGTTGGGGGGTAGATACGCAGTATTTT; CDR3: CASSTPVGTSGSWGVDTQYF
D: -; size: few; J: TRBJ1-1; V: TRBV6-5; DNA: TGTGCCAGCAGTTACTGGGGTATCGCTTTCTTT; CDR3: CASSYWGIAFF
D: TRBD2; size: -; J: TRBJ2-3; V: TRBV6-5; DNA: TGTGCCAGCAGTTGGTCGGGGGGGCAAGATACGCAGTATTTT; CDR3: CASSWSGGQDTQYF
D: TRBD2; size: few; J: TRBJ2-2; V: TRBV24-1; DNA: TGTGCCACCAGTCGTAGCGGGAGGGACACCGGGGAGCTGTTTTTT; CDR3: CATSRSGRDTGELFF
D: -; size: -; J: TRBJ2-6; V: TRBV5-6; DNA: TGTGCCAGCAGCCACAGGGTCTCTGGGGCCAACGTCCTGACTTTC; CDR3: CASSHRVSGANVLTF
D: -; size: few; J: TRBJ2-2; V: TRBV24-1; DNA: TGTGCCACCAGTGACCCCGTTGAGCCCGGGGAGCTGTTTTTT; CDR3: CATSDPVEPGELFF
D: -; size: few; J: TRBJ2-2; V: TRBV12-3/TRBV12-4; DNA: TGTGCCAGCAGCCTCCAGGGGTTGGCCGGGGAGCTGTTTTTT; CDR3: CASSLQGLAGELFF
D: TRBD2; size: few; J: TRBJ2-7; V: TRBV29-1; DNA: TGCAGCGTCTACGGAGCGGGAGGGCCCAACGAGCAGTACTTC; CDR3: CSVYGAGGPNEQYF
D: -; size: few; J: TRBJ2-2; V: TRBV20-1; DNA: TGCAGTGCTAGATACCCCCCAGACGGGGAGCTGTTTTTT; CDR3: CSARYPPDGELFF
D: TRBD1; size: -; J: TRBJ2-5; V: TRBV29-1; DNA: TGCAGCGTTGATCAGGGGGCCCAAGAGACCCAGTACTTC; CDR3: CSVDQGAQETQYF
D: -; size: -; J: TRBJ2-5; V: TRBV5-7; DNA: TGTGCCAGCAGCCCCGCGCAGGGGAAGTACGAGACCCAGTACTTC; CDR3: CASSPAQGKYETQYF
D: -; size: many; J: TRBJ2-5; V: TRBV5-6; DNA: TGTGCCAGCAGCTTGATATCGCAGGGTTCGGAGACCCAGTACTTC; CDR3: CASSLISQGSETQYF
D: TRBD1; size: -; J: TRBJ2-7; V: TRBV29-1; DNA: TGCAGCGTTGACTCAGGGGGAGACGAGCAGTACTTC; CDR3: CSVDSGGDEQYF
D: -; size: many; J: TRBJ1-5; V: TRBV4-1; DNA: TGCGCCAGCAGCCAAGAAGAGGGTCGTGATAGTCAGCCCCAGCATTTT; CDR3: CASSQEEGRDSQPQHF
D: -; size: -; J: TRBJ1-6; V: TRBV15; DNA: TGTGCCACCAGCAGAGCGGGGGTCGGTTCACCCCTCCACTTT; CDR3: CATSRAGVGSPLHF
D: TRBD2; size: -; J: TRBJ2-7; V: TRBV10-3; DNA: TGTGCCATCAGTGAGGCGAGGGGACTAGCGGGGTACGAGCAGTACTTC; CDR3: CAISEARGLAGYEQYF
D: -; size: -; J: TRBJ2-3; V: TRBV7-9; DNA: TGTGCCAGCAGCATCGGGACACTCAACACAGATACGCAGTATTTT; CDR3: CASSIGTLNTDTQYF
D: -; size: few; J: TRBJ1-4; V: TRBV7-9; DNA: TGTGCCAGCAGCTTACAGGGCTATGGTGAAAAACTGTTTTTT; CDR3: CASSLQGYGEKLFF
D: TRBD1; size: -; J: TRBJ1-1; V: TRBV3-1; DNA: TGTGCCAGCAGCTACTACAGGGGCATGAACACTGAAGCTTTCTTT; CDR3: CASSYYRGMNTEAFF
D: -; size: -; J: TRBJ2-1; V: TRBV29-1; DNA: TGCAGCGTACTATCCAATGAGCAGTTCTTC; CDR3: CSVLSNEQFF
D: -; size: -; J: TRBJ1-5; V: TRBV18; DNA: TGTGCCAGCTCGGGGGGGTCGGGCAATCAGCCCCAGCATTTT; CDR3: CASSGGSGNQPQHF
D: -; size: few; J: TRBJ1-2; V: TRBV29-1; DNA: TGCAGCGTCGAGGACGGCTACTCTAACTATGGCTACACCTTC; CDR3: CSVEDGYSNYGYTF
D: TRBD1; size: -; J: TRBJ1-1; V: TRBV10-3; DNA: TGTGCCATCAGTGTAGACAGGGGGGGTGAAGCTTTCTTT; CDR3: CAISVDRGGEAFF
D: TRBD2; size: -; J: TRBJ2-1; V: TRBV19; DNA: TGTGCCAGTACGGGACTAGCGGACTACAATGAGCAGTTCTTC; CDR3: CASTGLADYNEQFF
D: -; size: -; J: TRBJ2-2; V: TRBV5-1; DNA: TGCGCCAGCAGCCCGCCGGACACAATTAACACCGGGGAGCTGTTTTTT; CDR3: CASSPPDTINTGELFF
D: -; size: -; J: TRBJ1-2; V: TRBV20-1; DNA: TGCAGTGCTCCGGACAGCCAAACTAACTATGGCTACACCTTC; CDR3: CSAPDSQTNYGYTF
D: -; size: many; J: TRBJ2-2; V: TRBV12-3/TRBV12-4; DNA: TGTGCCAGCAGTTTCATGCTGGCCGGGGAGCTGTTTTTT; CDR3: CASSFMLAGELFF
D: -; size: few; J: TRBJ2-1; V: TRBV5-6; DNA: TGTGCCAGCAGCTACGGACACCTGGCCTACAATGAGCAGTTCTTC; CDR3: CASSYGHLAYNEQFF
D: -; size: -; J: TRBJ2-1; V: TRBV11-2; DNA: TGTGCCAGCAGCTTAGTAGGGCCCTCTAACAATGAGCAGTTCTTC; CDR3: CASSLVGPSNNEQFF
D: -; size: many; J: TRBJ2-2; V: TRBV12-3/TRBV12-4; DNA: TGTGCCAGCAGCCCTGGGGGGGCGATTAGCACCGGGGAGCTGTTTTTT; CDR3: CASSPGGAISTGELFF
D: TRBD1; size: -; J: TRBJ2-7; V: TRBV28; DNA: TGTGCCAGCAGTTTTCTGACAGGGGGCTACGAGCAGTACTTC; CDR3: CASSFLTGGYEQYF
D: -; size: -; J: TRBJ2-3; V: TRBV24-1; DNA: TGTGCCACCAGTCCTGGGGCTAGCGGCACAGATACGCAGTATTTT; CDR3: CATSPGASGTDTQYF
D: -; size: -; J: TRBJ2-5; V: TRBV5-6; DNA: TGTGCCAGCAGGATCAGAAGCCTTCAAGAGACCCAGTACTTC; CDR3: CASRIRSLQETQYF
D: TRBD2; size: few; J: TRBJ2-3; V: TRBV10-2; DNA: TGCGCCAGCTCGGGCGGGAGAATCACAGATACGCAGTATTTT; CDR3: CASSGGRITDTQYF
D: TRBD2; size: many; J: TRBJ2-3; V: TRBV20-1; DNA: TGCAGTGCCCCAGATGGATTTGGTAGCGGGAATACAGATACGCAGTATTTT; CDR3: CSAPDGFGSGNTDTQYF
D: TRBD2; size: -; J: TRBJ2-7; V: TRBV28; DNA: TGTGCCAGCAGTTTGTTGGTAGCGGGAGATAACGAGCAGTACTTC; CDR3: CASSLLVAGDNEQYF
D: -; size: -; J: TRBJ2-1; V: TRBV7-9; DNA: TGTGCCAGCAACTACGGGCAGGGATACCATGAGCAGTTCTTC; CDR3: CASNYGQGYHEQFF
D: TRBD2; size: few; J: TRBJ2-2; V: TRBV7-2; DNA: TGTGCCAGCAGCTTAGCCCTGACTAGCGGGGCCACCGGGGAGCTGTTTTTT; CDR3: CASSLALTSGATGELFF